The 15 T cell receptor beta chains below come from one sample, sequenced in a study of tumor and adjacent non-tumor tissue in lung cancer. A modified ARM-PCR protocol with three rounds of nested PCR amplified TCRbeta. Using its own MiXCR run on the multiplex PCR reads, TCRdb lists one record per CDR3 protein. This sample carries fewer than 85,000 distinct CDR3 sequences, 75% to 90% of them seen once, and the ten largest clones take about an eighth. This sample's RNA came from whole unsorted tissue. Sequencing was performed on lung tumor tissue. The receptors were sampled from a woman between 45 and 60 years old with non-small cell lung cancer.

To note about this clonotype: The junction departs from the called germline gene at one end, perhaps through a read error. The V gene is TRBV6-1, the J gene TRBJ2-7; D unclear. Germline values: CDR1 MNHNS, CDR2 SASEGT. The CDR3 runs to 12 residues. The DNA of the CDR3 is TGTGCCCGCAGCGACCCCGCGTCCAATCAGTACTTC. It codes for CARSDPASNQYF.

The V gene is TRBV28, the J gene TRBJ1-1; perhaps TRBD1 as D (5 bases). The CDR3 is 12 amino acids. CDR1 and CDR2 from the germline V gene are MDHEN and SYDVKM. CDR3 in amino acids: CTTTTGTGEAFF. The CDR3 DNA reads TGTACCACCACAACCGGGACGGGTGAAGCTTTCTTT.

The chain carries TRBV29-1 and TRBJ2-3, with D perhaps TRBD2 (6 bases). Trimming cost V 4 bases and J 2 bases, with 13 bases left between them. In germline, CDR1 is SQVTM, CDR2 ANQGSEA. This CDR3 is 14 amino acids long. The DNA of the CDR3 is TGCAGCGTTGTGCGGGATGGGGACACAGATACGCAGTATTTT. Translation: CSVVRDGDTDTQYF.

Comments on this clonotype: A junction end diverges from the germline sequence, so it may reflect a read error. The chain couples TRBV7-9 to TRBJ2-2; possibly TRBD1 for D (6 bases). In germline, CDR1 is SEHNR, CDR2 FQNEAQ (reference sequence). The CDR3 spans 14 residues. CDR3 bases: TGTGCCAGCAGCGCGAGCAGGGACACCAGGGAGCTGTTTTTT. Residues: CASSASRDTRELFF.

This clonotype occurred many times. The chain has TRBV7-2 and TRBJ1-5; D uncertain. CDR1 and CDR2 (germline): SGHTA, FQGNSA. The V gene lost 6 bases and the J gene lost 2 bases, with 5 bases spanning the gap. The CDR3 has 12 residues. CDR3 in DNA: TGTGCCAGCAGACTGGGCAATCAGCCCCAGCATTTT. Its translation: CASRLGNQPQHF.

A word on this clonotype: An end of the junction differs from the germline gene, which may be a read error. The chain employs TRBV5-1 and TRBJ1-2; D perhaps matches TRBD1 (5 bases). The CDR3 sequence is 13 residues long. Germline V lookup: CDR1 SGHRS, CDR2 YFSETQ. The CDR3 here is CANSLGRAYGHTF. CDR3 bases: TGCGCCAACAGCTTGGGGCGAGCTTATGGCCACACCTTC.

A word on this clonotype: In this CDR3 the conserved last residue, phenylalanine or tryptophan, is missing, so a read error is likely. The DNA is left out, because the CDR3 cannot be placed on it with certainty; the CDR3 is given as TCRdb lists it. CDR3 amino acids: CVSNKGGGGYNEQLS. This rearrangement joins TRBV11-2 to TRBJ2-1; TRBD2 reflects the table's D call only, with no check against the DNA. From its first to its last residue, the CDR3 has 15 amino acids. Germline assignment: CDR1 SGHAT and CDR2 FQNNGV.

With regard to this clonotype: At one end, the junction sequence differs from germline, possibly due to a read error. The gene calls are TRBV4-1 and TRBJ2-1; D remains unclear. The CDR3 runs to 15 residues. Germline values: CDR1 MGHRA, CDR2 YSYEKL. CDR3 nucleotide sequence: TGCGCCAGCACCCAAGATCAGACTTCCTACAATGAGCAGATCTTC. It specifies CASTQDQTSYNEQIF.

Details on this clonotype: A read error may produce the germline difference seen at one junction end. The chain is built from TRBV6-6 and TRBJ1-5; the D is unclear. Germline loops: CDR1 MNHNY, CDR2 SVGAGI (reference sequence). CDR3 length: 16 amino acids. Here the CDR3 DNA reads TGTGCCAGCATTTACTGGGCAGATGAGTTCAATCAGCCCAAGCATTTT. Its protein product is CASIYWADEFNQPKHF.

As for this clonotype: A much larger clone lies a single base off, so this may be a read error. The chain carries TRBV4-2 and TRBJ2-5, with 10 bases matching TRBD2. Germline CDR1 LGHNA, CDR2 YNFKEQ. The CDR3 length is 16 residues. This chain's CDR3 is CASSQLLAGKQEAQYF. DNA for the CDR3: TGTGCCAGCAGCCAATTACTAGCGGGGAAGCAAGAGGCCCAGTACTTC.

The chain has TRBV28 and TRBJ1-1, with D unclear. The CDR3 runs to 16 residues. V shed 5 bases and J shed 1 base, with 17 bases lying between them. CDR1 is MDHEN, CDR2 SYDVKM, per germline. The CDR3 reads CASSASRGSANTEAFF. The CDR3 coding sequence is TGTGCCAGCAGTGCCTCTAGAGGGTCTGCGAACACTGAAGCTTTCTTT.

Concerning this clonotype itself: A much larger clonotype is one base distant, so this may be a read error. The gene calls are TRBV28 and TRBJ2-1, with D possibly TRBD2 on 6 matching bases. The CDR3 has 17 amino acids. V was shortened by 4 bases and J by 7 bases, with 23 bases between the two germline ends. CDR1 is MDHEN, CDR2 SYDVKM, per germline. The CDR3 reads CASSSSGGVGGWNEQFF. In DNA, the CDR3 is TGTGCCAGCAGTTCGAGTGGGGGTGTGGGAGGATGGAATGAGCAGTTCTTC.

The chain uses TRBV20-1 and TRBJ1-2; possible D gene TRBD1, 5 bases. There are 13 residues in the CDR3. Germline CDR1 and CDR2: DFQATT and SNEGSKA (reference sequence). The V end lost 6 bases, the J end lost 4 bases, and 15 bases lay between the germline ends. The CDR3 loop reads CSAVHGAGYGYTF. The CDR3 DNA is TGCAGTGCCGTACATGGGGCAGGCTATGGCTACACCTTC.

As to this clonotype: An end of the junction differs from the germline gene, which may be a read error. The genes are TRBV20-1 and TRBJ2-5; D gene unclear. Per germline, CDR1 DFQATT and CDR2 SNEGSKA (reference sequence). There are 12 residues in the CDR3. The CDR3 DNA follows: TGCAGTTCTAGTTGGCTAAAAGAGACCCAGTACTTC. Protein sequence: CSSSWLKETQYF.

As to this clonotype: No conserved phenylalanine or tryptophan ends this CDR3, so it is likely a read error. V is TRBV6-4 and J is TRBJ1-5; no firm D call. V was pared by 6 bases and J by 7 bases, with 13 bases between. This CDR3 spans 13 amino acids. Germline CDR1 is MRHNA and CDR2 is SNTAGT. The CDR3 spells CASSQEMGQPQHV. The CDR3 nucleotides are TGTGCCAGCAGCCAGGAGATGGGCCAGCCCCAGCATGTT.